This T cell receptor (beta chain) was retrieved from a study of blood T cell repertoires in COVID-19. Germline CDR1 is LGHNA and CDR2 is YNFKEQ. This CDR3 contains 16 residues. V lost 5 bases and J lost 1; bases outside the gene matches: 10. Per the original methods: Researchers report that nucleated cell counts were estimated from reference gene primer amplification. Assay: immunoSEQ multiplex PCR; the TCRdb copy retains only in-frame clones and omits some. V and J calls and clone size come straight from that table; D and trimming were deduced from the DNA. The sample comprises approximately 390,000 clones, roughly 89% of which are singletons, and 6% to 7.5% rests with the top ten.

This chain uses TRBV4-2 with TRBJ2-5, with 7 nucleotides matching TRBD2. The specimen sequenced was peripheral blood. This TCR derives from a man aged 18 to 29 with active or convalescent COVID-19. The CDR3 nucleotides read TGTGCCAGCAGCGAAGCGGGTAGCGGGTTCCAAGAGACCCAGTACTTC. Translation: CASSEAGSGFQETQYF.